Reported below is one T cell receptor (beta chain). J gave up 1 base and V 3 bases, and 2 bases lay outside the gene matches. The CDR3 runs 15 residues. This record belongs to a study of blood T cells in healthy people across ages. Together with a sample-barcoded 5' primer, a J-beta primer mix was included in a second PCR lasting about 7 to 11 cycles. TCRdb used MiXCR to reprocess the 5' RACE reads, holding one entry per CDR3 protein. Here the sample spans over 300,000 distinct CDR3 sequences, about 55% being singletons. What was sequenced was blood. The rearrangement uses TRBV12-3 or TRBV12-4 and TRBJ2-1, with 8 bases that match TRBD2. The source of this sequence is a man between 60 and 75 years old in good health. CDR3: CASSFPSGSYNEQFF. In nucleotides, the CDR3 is TGTGCCAGCAGTTTCCCTAGCGGGTCCTACAATGAGCAGTTCTTC.